The table lists the clone carrying this TCR beta chain with many counts. Its target is not known. These data originate in a study of T cell repertoires in cytomegalovirus infection. Study summary: CMV infection together with matching HLA type was indicated by public TCR beta signatures. Study-level results: Pooled public TCR beta family frequency picked out CMV carriers with the relevant HLA. Ex vivo, HLA-C-restricted CMV-specific TCR beta clonotypes prevailed over the rest of the response.

The CDR3 sequence is 15 residues long. V shed 4 bases and J 3 bases; nucleotides not matched to a gene: 6. From germline, CDR1 is LNHDA and CDR2 SQIVND (reference sequence). MiXCR, applied by TCRdb to the reads, yields one record per CDR3 protein. The table includes about 240,000 distinct CDR3 sequences, around an eighth detected once. The receptor's source is a human donor in good health (CMV status not recorded). Some clones in this sample may be carry-over from other donors' samples. The chain employs TRBV19 and TRBJ1-5; 7 positions agree with TRBD1. The sequencing sample was made of PBMCs. The CDR3, as DNA: TGTGCCAGTAGTACAACAGGGGCCTCCAATCAGCCCCAGCATTTT. Protein product: CASSTTGASNQPQHF.